The 28 T cell receptor beta chains below all came from one sample that was sequenced in a study of blood T cell repertoires in COVID-19. Produced via immunoSEQ multiplex PCR; TCRdb's table is partial and in-frame only. This sample has 150,000 to 200,000 clones, with 75% to 80% found just once. The sample consisted of peripheral blood. The receptor source for this set is a woman aged 70-85 years with acute or convalescent COVID-19.

The chain joins TRBV30 to TRBJ2-7, with 7 bases matching TRBD1. The CDR3 covers 13 residues. Germline CDR1 reads GTSNPN; CDR2 reads SVGIG (reference sequence). With V trimmed by 7 bases and J by 0 bases, 6 bases remained unmatched. The CDR3 DNA reads TGTGCCTTCAGACAGGGAAGCTCCTACGAGCAGTACTTC. Translation: CAFRQGSSYEQYF.

The chain combines TRBV9 with TRBJ2-1; the match to TRBD2 covers 10 bases. In germline, CDR1 is SGDLS, CDR2 YYNGEE. The CDR3 contains 15 residues. The junction had 7 bases not matched to a gene; V was cut back by 2 bases and J by 8 bases. The CDR3 here is CASSVSGLASDEQFF. CDR3 DNA: TGTGCCAGCAGCGTGTCGGGACTAGCGTCGGATGAGCAGTTCTTC.

V gene TRBV7-2 combines with J gene TRBJ2-7; a possible D gene is TRBD1 (6 bases). This CDR3 spans 16 amino acids. Germline CDR1 and CDR2: SGHTA and FQGNSA. The V end lost 11 bases, the J end lost 6 bases, and 29 bases lay between the germline ends. The CDR3: CASYPAPGEFLGEQYF. In DNA, the CDR3 is TGTGCCTCCTACCCCGCGCCAGGGGAGTTTTTAGGCGAGCAGTACTTC. Variable domain in full (rest from reference TRBV7-2 and TRBJ2-7): GAGVSQSPSNKVTEKGKDVELRCDPISGHTALYWYRQSLGQGLEFLIYFQGNSAPDKSGLPSDRFSAERTGGSVSTLTIQRTQQEDSAVYLCASYPAPGEFLGEQYFGPGTRLTVT.

This chain links TRBV7-7 with TRBJ2-3; D perhaps matches TRBD2 (5 bases). The CDR3 extends over 13 amino acids. The germline V gene has CDR1 SSHAT and CDR2 FNYEAQ (reference sequence). V was cut by 1 base and J by 5 bases, with 7 bases left in between. CDR3: CASSLEEGDTQYF. CDR3 in DNA: TGTGCCAGCAGCTTAGAAGAGGGAGATACGCAGTATTTT. Combining the CDR3 with reference TRBV7-7 and TRBJ2-3 gives the whole variable domain GAGVSQSPRYKVTKRGQDVTLRCDPISSHATLYWYQQALGQGPEFLTYFNYEAQPDKSGLPSDRFSAERPEGSISTLTIQRTEQRDSAMYRCASSLEEGDTQYFGPGTRLTVL.

This clone has more than one count but fewer than ten. The sample holds other DNA sequences that translate to the same CDR3. The gene calls are TRBV7-3 and TRBJ2-2; perhaps TRBD2 as D (6 bases). The CDR3 extends over 15 amino acids. Germline CDR1 SGHTA, CDR2 FQGTGA. V lost 5 bases and J 1 base, leaving 11 bases between the germline ends. CDR3 residues: CASSPGGGNTGELFF. In DNA, the CDR3 is TGTGCCAGCAGCCCTGGGGGAGGGAACACCGGGGAGCTGTTTTTT.

The gene calls are TRBV19 and TRBJ2-4; D is possibly TRBD1 (6 bases). V was pared by 4 bases and J by 5 bases, with 6 bases between. Germline values: CDR1 LNHDA, CDR2 SQIVND (reference sequence). This CDR3 region has 12 residues. The CDR3 nucleotides read TGTGCCAGTAGTAAGGGGGAAAACATTCAGTACTTC. This codes for CASSKGENIQYF.

J is TRBJ1-6 and V is TRBV7-9, with 10 nucleotides matching TRBD1. The germline gives CDR1 SEHNR, CDR2 FQNEAQ (reference sequence). The CDR3 contains 15 residues. Germline trimming cut 5 bases from V and 6 bases from J; bases unmatched to any gene: 4. CDR3 loop: CASSGQGEGNSPLHF. CDR3 sequence (DNA): TGTGCCAGCAGCGGACAGGGGGAAGGTAATTCACCCCTCCACTTT.

V and J are TRBV30 and TRBJ2-7; tentative D call: TRBD2 (6 bases). CDR3 length: 17 amino acids. Germline V gene sequence: CDR1 GTSNPN, CDR2 SVGIG (reference sequence). The V gene lost 5 bases and the J gene lost 0 bases, with 23 bases spanning the gap. The CDR3 DNA reads TGTGCCTGGCGACCCCTTCCGGGCGGGGCCCACTCCTACGAGCAGTACTTC. This encodes CAWRPLPGGAHSYEQYF.

Ten or more counts support this clone. J is TRBJ1-1 and V is TRBV27; D is possibly TRBD1 (5 bases). From germline, CDR1 is MNHEY and CDR2 SMNVEV (reference sequence). V shed 4 bases and J shed 7 bases, with 13 bases lying between them. CDR3 size: 13 residues. The CDR3 here is CASSWAPRGEAFF. The CDR3 bases are TGTGCCAGCAGTTGGGCCCCTAGGGGTGAAGCTTTCTTT.

J is TRBJ2-1 and V is TRBV7-2; TRBD2 might be the D (6 bases). V lost 1 base and J lost 7, with 11 bases in between. Germline values: CDR1 SGHTA, CDR2 FQGNSA. The CDR3 totals 14 residues. In DNA, the CDR3 is TGTGCCAGCAGCTTAGAGAGACTAGGGAATGAGCAGTTCTTC. Translation: CASSLERLGNEQFF.

This CDR3 is CAWSVGAGGADTQYF. CDR3 DNA: TGTGCCTGGAGTGTAGGAGCGGGAGGAGCGGATACGCAGTATTTT. The chain links TRBV30 to TRBJ2-3; 9 nucleotides line up with TRBD2. CDR3 length equals 15 residues. CDR1 GTSNPN and CDR2 SVGIG come from the germline V gene (reference sequence). V lost 0 bases, J lost 6 bases, and 7 bases stayed unmatched.

The V call is TRBV4-2, the J call TRBJ2-7, with a tentative D call TRBD2 (5 bases). V was clipped by 5 bases and J by 2 bases, with 16 bases between them. The CDR3 runs to 15 residues. Germline-derived CDR1 and CDR2 are LGHNA and YNFKEQ. CDR3 region: CASSFRAGLAYEQYF. DNA for the CDR3: TGTGCCAGCAGCTTCAGAGCCGGACTCGCCTACGAGCAGTACTTC.

The DNA of the CDR3 is TGTGCCAGCAGTGCCGGGAATCTCAGTGGCTACACCTTC. It is translated as CASSAGNLSGYTF. The rearrangement joins TRBV2 to TRBJ1-2; D ambiguous. Per germline, CDR1 SNHLY and CDR2 FYNNEI. There are 13 residues in the CDR3. Deletions cut 4 bases from V and 7 bases from J, with 13 bases between.

The V and J genes are TRBV9 and TRBJ1-1; unclear D gene. Between the trimmed V and J ends, which lost 5 bases and 3 bases, there was a span of 14 bases. Germline lookup yields CDR1 SGDLS and CDR2 YYNGEE. The CDR3 totals 14 residues. The CDR3 is CASSEYNVDTEAFF. Written as DNA, the CDR3 is TGTGCCAGCAGTGAATACAACGTGGACACTGAAGCTTTCTTT. The full variable domain, completed using reference TRBV9 and TRBJ1-1, is DSGVTQTPKHLITATGQRVTLRCSPRSGDLSVYWYQQSLDQGLQFLIQYYNGEERAKGNILERFSAQQFPDLHSELNLSSLELGDSALYFCASSEYNVDTEAFFGQGTRLTVV.

The chain couples TRBV7-9 to TRBJ1-4, with D perhaps matching TRBD1 (6 bases). V dropped 3 bases and J dropped 2 bases, with 13 bases sitting between them. The V gene's germline CDR1 is SEHNR and CDR2 FQNEAQ (reference sequence). The CDR3 length is 16 residues. The CDR3 reads CASSFKNRVTNEKLFF. Here the CDR3 DNA reads TGTGCCAGCAGCTTTAAAAACAGGGTGACTAATGAAAAACTGTTTTTT.

The J gene is TRBJ1-2, the V gene TRBV3-1 (or the pseudogene TRBV3-2); 8 bases line up with TRBD1. Per the germline V gene, CDR1 is LGHDT and CDR2 is YNNKEL (reference sequence). V was pared by 2 bases and J by 2 bases, with 1 base of the junction left unmatched. The CDR3 extends over 14 amino acids. CDR3 in DNA: TGTGCCAGCAGCCAATGGGACAGGAACTATGGCTACACCTTC. Protein product: CASSQWDRNYGYTF.

This chain connects TRBV3-1 (or the pseudogene TRBV3-2) to TRBJ2-1; 8 bases match TRBD2. The germline gives CDR1 LGHDT, CDR2 YNNKEL (reference sequence). The CDR3 is made up of 15 amino acids. V gave up 0 bases and J gave up 7 bases; unmatched junction bases: 5. Written as DNA, the CDR3 is TGTGCCAGCAGCCAAGACGGGACTAGGGGGAATGAGCAGTTCTTC. It yields the protein CASSQDGTRGNEQFF.

The chain employs TRBV30 and TRBJ2-3; tentatively, D is TRBD1 (5 bases). The CDR3 sequence is 13 residues long. The germline gives CDR1 GTSNPN, CDR2 SVGIG (reference sequence). V dropped 1 base and J dropped 6 bases, with 11 bases sitting between them. As DNA, the CDR3 is TGTGCCTGGAGTGGGAAGGGGCACGATACGCAGTATTTT. Protein product: CAWSGKGHDTQYF.

V gene TRBV11-2 combines with J gene TRBJ2-7; D might be TRBD2 (6 bases). Germline-derived CDR1 and CDR2 are SGHAT and FQNNGV. The CDR3 runs to 15 residues. V lost 3 bases and J 0 bases, leaving 12 bases between the germline ends. The chain's CDR3 is CASSFEGRGSYEQYF. In nucleotides, the CDR3 is TGTGCCAGCAGCTTCGAGGGGCGGGGCTCCTACGAGCAGTACTTC. Combining the CDR3 with reference TRBV11-2 and TRBJ2-7 gives the whole variable domain EAGVAQSPRYKIIEKRQSVAFWCNPISGHATLYWYQQILGQGPKLLIQFQNNGVVDDSQLPKDRFSAERLKGVDSTLKIQPAKLEDSAVYLCASSFEGRGSYEQYFGPGTRLTVT.

The chain links TRBV6-1 to TRBJ1-5; D uncertain. CDR1 is MNHNS, CDR2 SASEGT, per germline. V lost 3 bases and J 3 bases, leaving 9 bases between the germline ends. The CDR3 loop spans 14 amino acids. CDR3 residues: CASSDGSVNQPQHF. The CDR3, as DNA: TGTGCCAGCAGTGATGGTTCAGTCAATCAGCCCCAGCATTTT.

V gene TRBV6-5 combines with J gene TRBJ2-7, with a weak D call TRBD1 (7 bases). Per germline, CDR1 MNHEY and CDR2 SVGAGI. V shed 8 bases and J shed 3 bases, with 14 bases lying between them. The CDR3 is 13 amino acids. CDR3 DNA: TGTGCCAGCCGTCCAGGGGGGAACTACGAGCAGTACTTC. Protein sequence: CASRPGGNYEQYF.

This clone was observed many times. The rearrangement links TRBV20-1 to TRBJ1-6; D is uncertain. The CDR3 has 16 residues. V was pared by 3 bases and J by 10 bases, with 22 bases between. Germline CDR1 is DFQATT and CDR2 is SNEGSKA (reference sequence). CDR3 protein: CSASSNFASGPSPLHF. CDR3 in DNA: TGCAGTGCTAGTAGTAATTTTGCCAGTGGCCCCTCACCCCTCCACTTT.

The chain couples TRBV7-8 to TRBJ2-7; D is possibly TRBD1 (5 bases). This CDR3 is 16 amino acids long. Germline CDR1 reads SGHVS; CDR2 reads FQNEAQ. The ends were cut back, 5 bases at V and 3 bases at J, with 20 bases in the middle. CDR3 in DNA: TGTGCCAGCAGCATCTATCCGTCAGGACAAGTCTACGAGCAGTACTTC. Its translation: CASSIYPSGQVYEQYF.

The chain uses TRBV4-1 and TRBJ1-5, with D unresolved. Trimming shortened V by 2 bases and J by 0 bases, and 11 bases separated the two germline ends. This CDR3 comprises 16 residues. In germline, CDR1 is MGHRA, CDR2 YSYEKL. The CDR3 nucleotides read TGCGCCAGCAGCCAATCACACGTGTATAGCAATCAGCCCCAGCATTTT. Residues: CASSQSHVYSNQPQHF.

The chain has TRBV15 and TRBJ2-1, with 8 bases aligning to TRBD1. Germline CDR1 LNHNV, CDR2 YYDKDF (reference sequence). Trimming took 6 bases from V and 4 from J; bases not matched to a gene: 20. The CDR3 runs 19 residues. CDR3 amino acids: CATRVDRGRIGSGYNEQFF. The CDR3 nucleotides are TGTGCCACCAGGGTCGACAGGGGTCGAATTGGAAGTGGGTACAATGAGCAGTTCTTC.

The chain carries TRBV3-1 (or the pseudogene TRBV3-2) and TRBJ2-7; no clear D. The V and J ends lost 1 base and 2 bases respectively, with 15 bases between them. There are 16 residues in the CDR3. CDR1 and CDR2 from the germline V gene are LGHDT and YNNKEL (reference sequence). CDR3 amino acids: CASSQGSTALTYEQYF. The CDR3 DNA is TGTGCCAGCAGCCAAGGATCCACAGCCCTTACCTACGAGCAGTACTTC.

This CDR3 is CASGVGWEGNIQYF. For the CDR3, the DNA is TGTGCCAGCGGCGTGGGGTGGGAGGGAAACATTCAGTACTTC. This chain joins TRBV5-5 and TRBJ2-4; 7 bases agree with TRBD2. With V trimmed by 7 bases and J by 6 bases, 10 bases remained unmatched. Germline V gene lookup returns CDR1 SGHKS and CDR2 YYEKEE (reference sequence). The CDR3 is made up of 14 amino acids.

The chain has TRBV2 and TRBJ2-7, with D perhaps TRBD2 (5 bases). The CDR3 is made up of 14 amino acids. Germline CDR1 is SNHLY and CDR2 is FYNNEI. Deletions cut 7 bases from V and 2 bases from J, with 15 bases between. CDR3 protein: CASIGEGSAYEQYF. As DNA, the CDR3 is TGTGCCAGCATAGGTGAGGGTTCGGCCTACGAGCAGTACTTC.